Listed below are T cell receptor beta chains from one sample, sequenced in a study of beta chain features in type 1 diabetes. Measured with immunoSEQ multiplex PCR; TCRdb has only the in-frame clones, and not every one. The sample has around 710,000 clones, approximately 13% seen once; the top ten hold 0.095% to 0.15%. Sequencing used naive CD4+ T cells from blood. The source of these receptors is a man in his thirties or forties with type 1 diabetes. Both conserved end residues are part of each CDR3. D genes are given only for firm matches. Rows give clone size only sometimes, using once, few, many, or a class for an expanded clone.

>-|-|TRBJ2-7|TRBV6-5
CASSYIAGREQYF
TGTGCCAGCAGTTACATTGCAGGGCGAGAGCAGTACTTC
>-|few|TRBJ1-2|TRBV14
CASSQGGYGYTF
TGTGCCAGCAGCCAAGGAGGATATGGCTACACCTTC
>-|once|TRBJ2-7|TRBV6-5
CASSTVGSYEQYF
TGTGCCAGCAGTACGGTGGGGTCCTACGAGCAGTACTTC
>TRBD1|-|TRBJ2-7|TRBV28
CASSTGQPSYEQYF
TGTGCCAGCAGTACGGGACAGCCTAGCTACGAGCAGTACTTC
>TRBD2|-|TRBJ2-3|TRBV13
CASSLVSASGGAVDTQYF
TGTGCCAGCAGCTTAGTGTCGGCTAGCGGGGGGGCCGTAGATACGCAGTATTTT
>TRBD1|-|TRBJ2-7|TRBV7-2
CASSYGTGPYEQYF
TGTGCCAGCAGCTACGGGACAGGGCCCTACGAGCAGTACTTC
>-|-|TRBJ1-3|TRBV6-5
CASRTSGNTIYF
TGTGCCAGCAGAACTAGTGGAAACACCATATATTTT
>TRBD2|few|TRBJ2-3|TRBV7-2
CASSSTSGGAGDTQYF
TGTGCCAGCAGCTCCACTAGCGGGGGGGCCGGAGATACGCAGTATTTT
>-|-|TRBJ2-3|TRBV7-2
CASSIDRHTDTQYF
TGTGCCAGCTCCATAGACAGGCACACAGATACGCAGTATTTT
>TRBD1|-|TRBJ2-4|TRBV2
CASSHDRVGGIAKNIQYF
TGTGCCAGCAGTCACGACAGGGTAGGGGGAATAGCCAAAAACATTCAGTACTTC
>TRBD1|-|TRBJ1-2|TRBV5-1
CASSGGTEIVDGYTF
TGCGCCAGCAGCGGCGGGACAGAGATTGTTGACGGCTACACCTTC
>-|-|TRBJ2-5|TRBV7-7
CASSLGGTAQETQYF
TGTGCCAGCAGCTTGGGAGGGACAGCCCAAGAGACCCAGTACTTC
>-|-|TRBJ2-1|TRBV9
CASSARGGSGSSYNEQFF
TGTGCCAGCAGCGCCAGAGGGGGTAGCGGTTCATCCTACAATGAGCAGTTCTTC
>-|few|TRBJ2-7|TRBV6-5
CASTPGPGPYEQYF
TGTGCCAGCACCCCGGGCCCAGGCCCCTACGAGCAGTACTTC
>-|few|TRBJ1-2|TRBV4-3
CASSQGGEGYTF
TGCGCCAGCAGCCAAGGCGGTGAGGGCTACACCTTC
>-|-|TRBJ2-2|TRBV2
CASRGGDRNTGELFF
TGTGCCAGCAGAGGGGGAGACAGGAACACCGGGGAGCTGTTTTTT
>TRBD1|-|TRBJ1-2|TRBV9
CASSVDGTGAYGYTF
TGTGCCAGCAGCGTCGACGGGACAGGGGCATATGGCTACACCTTC
>-|-|TRBJ2-7|TRBV4-1
CASSQDLVSSYEQYF
TGCGCCAGCAGCCAAGATCTCGTCAGCTCCTACGAGCAGTACTTC
>TRBD2|-|TRBJ2-3|TRBV5-6
CASSLATGGRDTQYF
TGTGCCAGCAGCTTGGCAACGGGGGGGCGAGATACGCAGTATTTT
>TRBD2|few|TRBJ2-5|TRBV10-3
CAISASGGPLEETQYF
TGTGCCATCAGTGCCAGCGGGGGGCCGCTAGAAGAGACCCAGTACTTC
>-|few|TRBJ2-6|TRBV7-9
CASSLDSAGANVLTF
TGTGCCAGCAGCCTAGATTCGGCGGGGGCCAACGTCCTGACTTTC
>-|-|TRBJ2-3|TRBV30
CAWSPSTDTQYF
TGTGCCTGGAGTCCAAGCACAGATACGCAGTATTTT
>TRBD1|few|TRBJ2-7|TRBV5-1
CASGIDRGSYEQYF
TGCGCCAGCGGGATCGACAGGGGGTCCTACGAGCAGTACTTC
>TRBD1|few|TRBJ2-1|TRBV7-2
CASSLEGQGSYNEQFF
TGTGCCAGCAGCTTAGAAGGACAGGGTTCCTACAATGAGCAGTTCTTC
>-|-|TRBJ1-2|TRBV9
CASSVDRGADGYTF
TGTGCCAGCAGCGTAGATCGGGGGGCGGATGGCTACACCTTC
>TRBD1|few|TRBJ1-6|TRBV4-2
CASSQETHRTGNNSPLHF
TGTGCCAGCAGCCAAGAAACCCATCGGACAGGGAATAATTCACCCCTCCACTTT
>-|-|TRBJ1-5|TRBV7-2
CASSLQGSNQPQHF
TGTGCCAGCAGCTTACAGGGTAGCAATCAGCCCCAGCATTTT
>TRBD1|-|TRBJ2-3|TRBV9
CASSADRSFTDTQYF
TGTGCCAGCAGCGCGGACAGGTCGTTCACAGATACGCAGTATTTT
>-|few|TRBJ1-1|TRBV29-1
CSVDNQNTEAFF
TGCAGCGTTGACAACCAGAACACTGAAGCTTTCTTT
>TRBD1|-|TRBJ2-7|TRBV6-6
CASSYTGAEQYF
TGTGCCAGCAGTTACACAGGGGCCGAGCAGTACTTC
>TRBD2|-|TRBJ2-3|TRBV6-4
CASGRETSDTQYF
TGTGCCAGCGGGAGGGAGACGTCGGATACGCAGTATTTT
>-|-|TRBJ2-5|TRBV5-4
CASSLGTDYQETQYF
TGTGCCAGCAGCTTGGGGACAGATTACCAAGAGACCCAGTACTTC
>-|few|TRBJ2-5|TRBV5-1
CASSPFAGQANQETQYF
TGCGCCAGCAGCCCATTCGCGGGGCAGGCCAATCAAGAGACCCAGTACTTC
>TRBD1|few|TRBJ2-3|TRBV2
CASQGGYRGFTDTQYF
TGTGCCAGCCAGGGCGGGTACAGGGGCTTCACAGATACGCAGTATTTT
>TRBD1|-|TRBJ1-4|TRBV7-2
CASSTNPRGLKGEKLFF
TGTGCCAGCAGCACCAATCCCAGGGGGCTAAAAGGAGAAAAACTGTTTTTT
>TRBD2|-|TRBJ2-5|TRBV7-2
CASSFVGLAGAETQYF
TGTGCCAGCAGCTTTGTAGGACTAGCGGGGGCGGAGACCCAGTACTTC
>-|-|TRBJ1-2|TRBV5-1
CASSPAGGDYGYTF
TGCGCCAGCAGCCCCGCCGGAGGGGACTATGGCTACACCTTC
>-|-|TRBJ1-2|TRBV27
CARDGGDYGYTF
TGTGCCCGGGACGGAGGAGACTATGGCTACACCTTC
>TRBD1|few|TRBJ1-2|TRBV7-2
CASSPRDSLSYGYTF
TGTGCCAGCAGCCCTAGGGACAGTTTAAGCTATGGCTACACCTTC
>TRBD1|-|TRBJ2-7|TRBV7-2
CASSGRTGYEQYF
TGTGCCAGCAGCGGACGGACAGGGTACGAGCAGTACTTC
>TRBD1|-|TRBJ1-5|TRBV7-9
CASGGQGEQPQHF
TGTGCCAGCGGTGGACAGGGCGAGCAGCCCCAGCATTTT
>TRBD1|-|TRBJ2-1|TRBV30
CAWSPSGQGYNEQFF
TGTGCCTGGAGTCCTTCGGGACAGGGGTACAATGAGCAGTTCTTC
>-|few|TRBJ1-6|TRBV9
CASSVEGIISYNSPLHF
TGTGCCAGCAGCGTAGAAGGGATAATTTCCTATAATTCACCCCTCCACTTT
>-|few|TRBJ1-5|TRBV7-8
CASSSRGDNQPQHF
TGTGCCAGCAGCTCGCGGGGGGACAATCAGCCCCAGCATTTT
>TRBD1|-|TRBJ1-5|TRBV18
CASSPGQGGQPQHF
TGTGCCAGCTCACCCGGACAGGGTGGGCAGCCCCAGCATTTT
>-|few|TRBJ1-3|TRBV28
CASSAPGTGNTIYF
TGTGCCAGCAGTGCCCCAGGGACTGGAAACACCATATATTTT
>-|-|TRBJ2-7|TRBV18
CASTPERITYEQYF
TGTGCCAGCACACCGGAAAGGATTACCTACGAGCAGTACTTC
>TRBD1|-|TRBJ2-5|TRBV2
CAGSGGGETQYF
TGTGCCGGCTCAGGGGGCGGAGAGACCCAGTACTTC
>-|once|TRBJ2-3|TRBV9
CASSVVGNGADTQYF
TGTGCCAGCAGCGTAGTCGGGAACGGCGCAGATACGCAGTATTTT
>-|few|TRBJ2-7|TRBV7-2
CASSSTTGLYEQYF
TGTGCCAGCAGCTCGACGACAGGTTTATACGAGCAGTACTTC
>TRBD1|-|TRBJ1-4|TRBV4-1
CASSRDRGEEKLFF
TGCGCCAGCAGTCGGGACAGGGGAGAAGAAAAACTGTTTTTT
>-|few|TRBJ2-7|TRBV19
CASSRTAYEQYF
TGTGCCAGTAGTAGGACAGCCTACGAGCAGTACTTC
>-|few|TRBJ1-2|TRBV15
CATSSPRGYGYTF
TGTGCCACCAGCAGTCCCAGGGGCTATGGCTACACCTTC
>TRBD2|-|TRBJ2-3|TRBV19
CATSRGEAGTDTQYF
TGTGCCACTAGCCGGGGGGAAGCGGGGACAGATACGCAGTATTTT
>-|-|TRBJ2-2|TRBV30
CAWSWGVNTGELFF
TGTGCCTGGAGTTGGGGGGTGAACACCGGGGAGCTGTTTTTT